This T cell receptor (beta chain) was identified during a study of breast tumors, draining lymph nodes, adjacent tissues. Study observations and caveats: Tumor TCR diversity was below lymph nodes but above nontumor tissue.

Using its own MiXCR run on the multiplex PCR reads, TCRdb lists one record per CDR3 protein. Among about 20,000 distinct CDR3 sequences listed, approximately 48% were seen once. On this clonotype: Antigen: not known.

Sequenced sample: breast tumor tissue. This sequence was found in a female donor with breast cancer. Some clones in this sample may be carry-over from other donors' samples.

The CDR3 DNA follows: TGCAGTGCTGGGGACTATCGGGGATACAATGAGCAGTTCTTC. This translates into CSAGDYRGYNEQFF. The chain has TRBV20-1 and TRBJ2-1, with 7 bases matching TRBD2. The CDR3 runs 14 residues. V was pared by 5 bases and J by 4 bases, with 8 bases of the junction left unmatched. Germline CDR1 reads DFQATT; CDR2 reads SNEGSKA (reference sequence).